Listed below are T cell receptor beta chains from one sample, sequenced in a study of blood T cell repertoires in COVID-19. The table came from immunoSEQ multiplex PCR; TCRdb's copy has only in-frame clones and leaves some out. The sample has 90,000 or so clones, approximately 89% seen once. Sequences were obtained from peripheral blood. The receptors stem from a human donor in a cohort sampled during active COVID-19. Each CDR3 is given with its conserved first and last residue. D genes are given only for firm matches. A clone size is listed for some rows: how often the clone was seen (once, few, many), or a class if it is expanded.

D: TRBD2; J: TRBJ2-3; V: TRBV10-3; size: .; CDR3: CAISESSGGSTDTQYF; DNA: TGTGCCATCAGTGAATCTAGCGGGGGGAGCACAGATACGCAGTATTTT
D: TRBD2; J: TRBJ2-3; V: TRBV15; size: .; CDR3: CATSSRRERGGGKDTQYF; DNA: TGTGCCACCAGCAGTAGAAGGGAGCGGGGGGGCGGGAAAGATACGCAGTATTTT
D: .; J: TRBJ1-4; V: TRBV28; size: .; CDR3: CASIGRRNEKLFF; DNA: TGTGCCAGCATTGGACGGAGGAATGAAAAACTGTTTTTT
D: .; J: TRBJ1-2; V: TRBV6-2/TRBV6-3; size: .; CDR3: CASSYGGSGYTF; DNA: TGTGCCAGCAGTTATGGAGGGAGTGGCTACACCTTC
D: TRBD1; J: TRBJ2-5; V: TRBV2; size: .; CDR3: CASNGQGVKETQYF; DNA: TGTGCCAGCAATGGACAGGGGGTAAAGGAGACCCAGTACTTC
D: TRBD2; J: TRBJ2-5; V: TRBV10-3; size: .; CDR3: CAISVVGEGETQYF; DNA: TGTGCCATCAGTGTGGTGGGGGAGGGGGAGACCCAGTACTTC
D: .; J: TRBJ2-2; V: TRBV19; size: .; CDR3: CASSPTRVTGELFF; DNA: TGTGCCAGTAGTCCTACTCGGGTCACCGGGGAGCTGTTTTTT
D: TRBD2; J: TRBJ2-1; V: TRBV18; size: .; CDR3: CASSLTRGDNEQFF; DNA: TGTGCCAGCTCACTGACCCGGGGGGATAATGAGCAGTTCTTC
D: .; J: TRBJ2-1; V: TRBV6-4; size: .; CDR3: CASSDSAGTLNNEQFF; DNA: TGTGCCAGCAGTGACAGTGCCGGGACACTGAACAATGAGCAGTTCTTC
D: TRBD1; J: TRBJ2-7; V: TRBV19; size: once; CDR3: CASSTRSGTGYEQYF; DNA: TGTGCCAGTAGTACGAGGTCCGGGACAGGCTACGAGCAGTACTTC
D: .; J: TRBJ1-3; V: TRBV5-1; size: .; CDR3: CASSLALQGDTIYF; DNA: TGCGCCAGCAGCTTGGCCCTACAGGGAGACACCATATATTTT
D: .; J: TRBJ1-6; V: TRBV27; size: .; CDR3: CASSYLRLYNSPLHF; DNA: TGTGCCAGCAGTTATCTTCGTCTCTATAATTCACCCCTCCACTTT
D: .; J: TRBJ1-3; V: TRBV7-8; size: .; CDR3: CASSKAGVAGNTIYF; DNA: TGTGCCAGCAGCAAAGCAGGGGTCGCTGGAAACACCATATATTTT
D: TRBD1; J: TRBJ1-2; V: TRBV5-1; size: .; CDR3: CASSPTGDDYGYTF; DNA: TGCGCCAGCAGCCCGACAGGGGATGACTATGGCTACACCTTC
D: .; J: TRBJ1-3; V: TRBV10-3; size: .; CDR3: CATTGSSGNTIYF; DNA: TGTGCCACCACAGGGAGCTCTGGAAACACCATATATTTT
D: .; J: TRBJ1-1; V: TRBV2; size: .; CDR3: CARLPGGYTEAFF; DNA: TGTGCCCGGCTCCCGGGGGGGTACACTGAAGCTTTCTTT
D: TRBD1; J: TRBJ1-2; V: TRBV5-1; size: .; CDR3: CASSRGDRNNYGYTF; DNA: TGCGCCAGCAGCCGGGGGGACAGGAATAACTATGGCTACACCTTC
D: TRBD1; J: TRBJ1-5; V: TRBV7-9; size: .; CDR3: CASSLRGTDSNQPQHF; DNA: TGTGCCAGCAGCTTAAGGGGGACAGATAGCAATCAGCCCCAGCATTTT
D: TRBD1; J: TRBJ1-1; V: TRBV30; size: .; CDR3: CAWSAYRGEAFF; DNA: TGTGCCTGGAGTGCCTACAGGGGTGAAGCTTTCTTT
D: TRBD1; J: TRBJ1-3; V: TRBV7-2; size: .; CDR3: CASSFRPPGQGRNTIYF; DNA: TGTGCCAGCAGCTTTCGTCCTCCGGGACAGGGGCGAAACACCATATATTTT
D: TRBD2; J: TRBJ2-5; V: TRBV7-3; size: .; CDR3: CASSQGSGGKETQYF; DNA: TGTGCCAGCAGCCAAGGGAGCGGGGGGAAAGAGACCCAGTACTTC
D: TRBD1; J: TRBJ1-1; V: TRBV5-6; size: few; CDR3: CASSPLYQGANTEAFF; DNA: TGTGCCAGCAGCCCGCTGTACCAGGGGGCGAACACTGAAGCTTTCTTT